The 19 T cell receptor beta chains below come from one sample, sequenced in a study of T cell responses to AZD1222 COVID-19 vaccine. Method: immunoSEQ multiplex PCR; TCRdb's copy keeps in-frame clones and lacks some. The sample lists 120,000 to 150,000 clones; more than 70% were seen once. The specimen comprised peripheral blood, sampled 28 days after the second AZD1222 dose. These receptors all stem from an adult who received the AZD1222 COVID-19 vaccine.

This clone came up many times. The identical CDR3 is also encoded by other nucleotide sequences in the sample. The genes are TRBV3-1 (or the pseudogene TRBV3-2) and TRBJ1-1, with D uncertain. The V end was cut by 1 base, the J end by 0 bases, with 3 bases between. Per the germline V gene, CDR1 is LGHDT and CDR2 is YNNKEL (reference sequence). The CDR3 loop spans 13 amino acids. CDR3 amino acids: CASSQVMNTEAFF. Written as DNA, the CDR3 is TGTGCCAGCAGCCAAGTTATGAACACTGAAGCTTTCTTT.

The table lists this clone with a few counts. V usage is TRBV6-2 or TRBV6-3 and J usage is TRBJ1-1; TRBD1 might be the D (5 bases). The germline V gene encodes CDR1 MNHEY and CDR2 SVGEGT. Trimming shortened V by 4 bases and J by 3 bases, and 12 bases separated the two germline ends. The CDR3 totals 14 residues. The chain's CDR3 is CASSWDGGYTEAFF. In DNA, the CDR3 is TGTGCCAGCAGTTGGGACGGAGGGTACACTGAAGCTTTCTTT.

The genes are TRBV20-1 and TRBJ1-1; D is unclear. The CDR3 is made up of 11 amino acids. Between the trimmed V and J ends, which lost 6 bases and 5 bases, there was a span of 10 bases. The germline V gene encodes CDR1 DFQATT and CDR2 SNEGSKA (reference sequence). CDR3 coding DNA: TGCAGTGCCGCTGCGGAGACTGAAGCTTTCTTT. Translated: CSAAAETEAFF.

The rearrangement joins TRBV5-4 to TRBJ2-1; 9 nucleotides line up with TRBD2. CDR3 length: 18 residues. In germline, CDR1 is SGHNT, CDR2 YYREEE (reference sequence). Unmatched junction bases numbered 14, after V lost 4 bases and J lost 3 bases. In DNA form, the CDR3 reads TGTGCCAGCAGCCCTTTCCTTTCGACTAGCGGAAGCTACAATGAGCAGTTCTTC. Residues: CASSPFLSTSGSYNEQFF.

This clone was picked up one time. The CDR3 reads CASSPSGSVYNEQFF. The CDR3, as DNA: TGTGCCAGCAGCCCCAGCGGGAGTGTTTACAATGAGCAGTTCTTC. V and J are TRBV7-3 and TRBJ2-1; 8 bases match TRBD2. Germline values: CDR1 SGHTA, CDR2 FQGTGA. J lost 4 bases, V lost 5 bases, and 7 bases had no gene match. This CDR3 has 15 residues.

There are a few counts of this clone. The chain has TRBV7-9 and TRBJ2-7; D possibly corresponds to TRBD1 (6 bases). The germline V gene has CDR1 SEHNR and CDR2 FQNEAQ (reference sequence). The CDR3 consists of 14 residues. Trimming removed 6 bases from V and 2 bases from J, with 14 bases in between. CDR3 region: CASSLSGQPYEQYF. The CDR3 nucleotides read TGTGCCAGCAGTTTATCGGGACAACCCTACGAGCAGTACTTC.

The rearrangement joins TRBV2 to TRBJ2-7; 11 positions agree with TRBD2. Germline CDR1 reads SNHLY; CDR2 reads FYNNEI. The CDR3 length is 16 residues. V gave up 6 bases and J gave up 1 base; unmatched junction bases: 8. The CDR3 protein is CASRPLGTSGSYEQYF. DNA of the CDR3: TGTGCCAGCAGGCCACTCGGGACTAGCGGATCCTACGAGCAGTACTTC. Using reference TRBV2 and TRBJ2-7 for the parts outside the CDR3, the full variable domain is EPEVTQTPSHQVTQMGQEVILRCVPISNHLYFYWYRQILGQKVEFLVSFYNNEISEKSEIFDDQFSVERPDGSNFTLKIRSTKLEDSAMYFCASRPLGTSGSYEQYFGPGTRLTVT.

This clone was counted only a few times. The V call is TRBV12-5, the J call TRBJ1-6; D remains ambiguous. The CDR3 totals 12 residues. V was cut by 3 bases and J by 5 bases, with 2 bases left in between. Germline loops: CDR1 LGHNT, CDR2 FRNRAP. The CDR3 sequence is CASGFDNSPLHF. DNA for the CDR3: TGTGCTAGTGGTTTTGATAATTCACCCCTCCACTTT. Supplemented by reference TRBV12-5 and TRBJ1-6, the full variable domain reads DARVTQTPRHKVTEMGQEVTMRCQPILGHNTVFWYRQTMMQGLELLAYFRNRAPLDDSGMPKDRFSAEMPDATLATLKIQPSEPRDSAVYFCASGFDNSPLHFGNGTRLTVT.

There are a few counts of this clone. This chain uses TRBV19 with TRBJ1-2, with D uncertain. Germline CDR1 reads LNHDA; CDR2 reads SQIVND (reference sequence). The CDR3 consists of 15 residues. V shed 3 bases and J shed 8 bases, with 19 bases lying between them. The chain's CDR3 is CASSIKGRGPSGYTF. CDR3 bases: TGTGCCAGTAGTATTAAAGGACGAGGCCCGAGCGGCTACACCTTC. Full variable domain (remainder filled in from reference TRBV19 and TRBJ1-2): DGGITQSPKYLFRKEGQNVTLSCEQNLNHDAMYWYRQDPGQGLRLIYYSQIVNDFQKGDIAEGYSVSREKKESFPLTVTSAQKNPTAFYLCASSIKGRGPSGYTFGSGTRLTVV.

The V call is TRBV12-3 or TRBV12-4, the J call TRBJ2-3; D is undetermined. CDR3 size: 12 residues. The V end was cut by 5 bases, the J end by 3 bases, with 6 bases between. The CDR3 sequence is CASSTRTDTQYF. The CDR3 nucleotides are TGTGCCAGCAGTACCAGGACAGATACGCAGTATTTT.

This chain links TRBV7-2 with TRBJ2-1; 11 bases agree with TRBD2. Trimming removed 1 base from V and 8 bases from J; junction bases left unmatched: 4. Germline lookup yields CDR1 SGHTA and CDR2 FQGNSA. The CDR3 has 15 residues. The CDR3 region has the DNA TGTGCCAGCAGCTTAGGGCTAGCGGGAGGCTATGAGCAGTTCTTC. Protein sequence: CASSLGLAGGYEQFF.

This clone was counted between two and nine times. V gene TRBV4-2 combines with J gene TRBJ2-5, with D possibly being TRBD2 (6 bases). The V gene's germline CDR1 is LGHNA and CDR2 YNFKEQ. This CDR3 has 15 amino acids. V was trimmed by 4 bases and J by 0 bases, leaving 12 bases between them. CDR3 sequence reads: CASSPRTNDQETQYF. For the CDR3, the DNA is TGTGCCAGCAGCCCGAGGACTAACGACCAAGAGACCCAGTACTTC.

V gene TRBV7-8 combines with J gene TRBJ1-6; D remains unclear. The V end was cut by 1 base, the J end by 9 bases, with 16 bases between. The germline V gene encodes CDR1 SGHVS and CDR2 FQNEAQ. This CDR3 has 16 residues. In DNA, the CDR3 is TGTGCCAGCAGCTTAGGAGAGGTCCTCGGGAGTTCACCCCTCCACTTT. This encodes CASSLGEVLGSSPLHF.

The genes are TRBV28 and TRBJ1-6; 8 nucleotides line up with TRBD1. The CDR3 is 15 residues long. V dropped 5 bases and J dropped 7; count of bases not matched to a gene: 7. Germline CDR1 reads MDHEN; CDR2 reads SYDVKM. CDR3 sequence: CASSPQDRDNSPLHF. As DNA, the CDR3 is TGTGCCAGCAGTCCTCAGGACAGGGACAATTCACCCCTCCACTTT. The whole variable domain, filled in from reference TRBV28 and TRBJ1-6, reads DVKVTQSSRYLVKRTGEKVFLECVQDMDHENMFWYRQDPGLGLRLIYFSYDVKMKEKGDIPEGYSVSREKKERFSLILESASTNQTSMYLCASSPQDRDNSPLHFGNGTRLTVT.

CDR3 DNA: TGCGCCAGCAGCTCTAGCGTCACCTACAATGAGCAGTTCTTC. Amino acid sequence: CASSSSVTYNEQFF. The V and J genes are TRBV5-1 and TRBJ2-1; the D gene is possibly TRBD2 (6 bases). CDR3 length: 14 amino acids. V lost 3 bases and J 2 bases, leaving 9 bases between the germline ends. Germline V gene sequence: CDR1 SGHRS, CDR2 YFSETQ.

The table lists this clone with a count of one. V and J are TRBV29-1 and TRBJ2-7; either TRBD1 or TRBD2 may fit D (5 bases each). CDR3 length: 13 amino acids. V lost 5 bases to trimming and J lost 1 base, with 12 bases between them. CDR1 and CDR2 from the germline V gene are SQVTM and ANQGSEA. As DNA, the CDR3 is TGCAGCGTTCGGGTTGGGGGATCCTACGAGCAGTACTTC. It encodes CSVRVGGSYEQYF.

The chain joins TRBV2 to TRBJ2-5; maybe TRBD1 (5 bases). The CDR3 covers 14 residues. The V gene's germline CDR1 is SNHLY and CDR2 FYNNEI. Trimming pared 8 bases from V and 7 bases from J, leaving 20 bases between. CDR3 sequence (DNA): TGTGCCAGCTCCATAGACAGTGGAGTTTGGACCCAGTACTTC. As protein: CASSIDSGVWTQYF.

The J gene is TRBJ2-7, the V gene TRBV11-3; D is perhaps TRBD2 (5 bases). The CDR3 is 17 amino acids. Germline loops: CDR1 SGHNT, CDR2 YENEEA. The germline V and J ends were trimmed by 0 bases and 0 bases, with 15 bases remaining between them. CDR3 nucleotide sequence: TGTGCCAGCAGCTTAGACCTATTGAGCGGTACCTCCTACGAGCAGTACTTC. Its protein product is CASSLDLLSGTSYEQYF.

This chain links TRBV19 with TRBJ2-3; 7 bases fit TRBD2. CDR1 LNHDA and CDR2 SQIVND come from the germline V gene (reference sequence). V trimming: 5 bases; J trimming: 3 bases; junction bases outside the gene matches: 14. There are 17 residues in the CDR3. This CDR3 reads CASSPPPGLAETDTQYF. The CDR3 coding sequence is TGTGCCAGTAGTCCCCCCCCTGGGCTAGCGGAGACAGATACGCAGTATTTT.